This note documents a single T cell receptor beta chain sequence. The antigen is undetermined. Using quantitative 5'-RACE with molecular barcodes, the authors made TCR beta libraries. TCRdb passed the 5' RACE reads through MiXCR, listing each CDR3 protein once. The sample lists 150,000 or so distinct CDR3 sequences, roughly 30% occurring once. Trimming cost V 7 bases and J 1 base; bases outside gene matches: 6. Germline CDR1 is SQVTM and CDR2 is ANQGSEA. This CDR3 has 13 residues. This record belongs to a study of CD8 T cells in ankylosing spondylitis. General study findings and limits: Earlier authors reported some of these motif variants in reactive arthritis synovial fluid and blood.

Sequencing input: synovial fluid, either unsorted or a sorted T cell fraction (not recorded which). The clonotype comes from a male donor with ankylosing spondylitis. The V gene is TRBV29-1, the J gene TRBJ1-1, with TRBD1 identical over 7 bases. The CDR3 DNA reads TGCAGCGCGTGGAGGACAGGGAACACTGAAGCTTTCTTT. Its translation is CSAWRTGNTEAFF.